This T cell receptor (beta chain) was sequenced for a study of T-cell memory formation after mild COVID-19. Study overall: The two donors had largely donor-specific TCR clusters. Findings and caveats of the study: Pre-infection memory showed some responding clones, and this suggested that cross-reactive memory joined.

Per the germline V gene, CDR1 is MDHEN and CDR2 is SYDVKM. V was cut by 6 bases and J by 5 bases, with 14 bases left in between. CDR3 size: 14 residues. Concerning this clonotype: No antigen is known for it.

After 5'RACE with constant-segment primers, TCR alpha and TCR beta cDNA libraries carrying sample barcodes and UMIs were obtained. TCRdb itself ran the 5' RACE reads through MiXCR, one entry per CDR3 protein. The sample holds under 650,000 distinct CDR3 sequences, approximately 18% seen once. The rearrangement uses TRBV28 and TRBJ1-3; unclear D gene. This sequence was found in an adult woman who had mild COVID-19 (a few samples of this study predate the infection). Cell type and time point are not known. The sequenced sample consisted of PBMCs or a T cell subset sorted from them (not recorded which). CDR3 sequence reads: CASSPAATRNTIYF. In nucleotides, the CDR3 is TGTGCCAGCAGCCCTGCGGCCACCAGAAACACCATATATTTT.